The rows below give T cell receptor beta chains drawn from one sample of a study of OX40 agonist ivuxolimab in advanced cancers. Generated by immunoSEQ multiplex PCR, the TCRdb table keeps only in-frame clones and is missing some. The profile shows about 50,000 clones, about 74% of them singletons. Sequencing used CD4+ or CD8+ T cells sorted from blood, obtained in a trial of the OX40 agonist ivuxolimab. These receptor sequences come from an adult with an advanced solid tumor such as melanoma, head and neck, liver or kidney cancer. Each CDR3 is given with its conserved first and last residue. A D gene is named only where the DNA matches it firmly. Expanded clones are given a class, and other clones once, few, many or no size at all.

CDR3nt,CDR3aa,j_gene,d_gene,v_gene,abundance
TGTGCCAGCAGCTTAGGGAATTCAGGGGTTACTGAAGCTTTCTTT,CASSLGNSGVTEAFF,TRBJ1-1,.,TRBV7-2,.
TGTGCCAGCAGTTACCCGGCAACGAAAAACAATGAGCAGTTCTTC,CASSYPATKNNEQFF,TRBJ2-1,.,TRBV6-6,.
TGCGCCAGCAGCCAAGAGTGGACACCCTATTCACCCCTCCACTTT,CASSQEWTPYSPLHF,TRBJ1-6,.,TRBV4-3,.
TGTGCCAGCAGCTTAAGTCGGGGGCTTGAAGCTTTCTTT,CASSLSRGLEAFF,TRBJ1-1,.,TRBV11-2,.
TGCGCCAGCAGCCGGACAGGGGGCCCAGATACGCAGTATTTT,CASSRTGGPDTQYF,TRBJ2-3,TRBD1,TRBV4-1,.
TGTGCCAGCAACGCAGGGGGAATGGTGGTCGCTGAAGCTTTCTTT,CASNAGGMVVAEAFF,TRBJ1-1,TRBD1,TRBV5-6,.
TGTGCCAGCAGCTTGAGCGGCCCCTACAATGAGCAGTTCTTC,CASSLSGPYNEQFF,TRBJ2-1,.,TRBV11-2,.
TGTGCCAGTAGTATGCAGGGCACAGATACGCAGTATTTT,CASSMQGTDTQYF,TRBJ2-3,.,TRBV19,.
TGTGCCAGCAGTTTAGGGGACAGAGAAAACTATGGCTACACCTTC,CASSLGDRENYGYTF,TRBJ1-2,TRBD1,TRBV28,few
TGTGCCAGCAGTGAACCAGGGGCCGGGGAGCTGTTTTTT,CASSEPGAGELFF,TRBJ2-2,.,TRBV25-1,.
TGTGCCAGCAGGGACAGGGGAGTACTGGAGCAGTACTTC,CASRDRGVLEQYF,TRBJ2-7,TRBD1,TRBV6-5,once
TGTGCCAGCAGCAAAGGTGGTGAATTGAGCTCTGGAAACACCATATATTTT,CASSKGGELSSGNTIYF,TRBJ1-3,.,TRBV21-1,.
TGTGCCAGCAGCTTGCGACAATCCTCCTACAATGAGCAGTTCTTC,CASSLRQSSYNEQFF,TRBJ2-1,.,TRBV5-4,.
TGTGCCAGTAAAACAGGGGCTGGGTGGGGAACTGAAGCTTTCTTT,CASKTGAGWGTEAFF,TRBJ1-1,TRBD1,TRBV19,.
TGTGCCAGTCAGCTAGCGGACATATACAATGAGCAGTTCTTC,CASQLADIYNEQFF,TRBJ2-1,TRBD2,TRBV2,once
TGTGCCAGCAGCTTATCACGGACAGGAAATAGCAATCAGCCCCAGCATTTT,CASSLSRTGNSNQPQHF,TRBJ1-5,TRBD1,TRBV7-9,.
TGTGCCAGCAGCGAAGGCGTAGCGGGCGTACTTGCGCAGTATTTT,CASSEGVAGVLAQYF,TRBJ2-3,TRBD2,TRBV14,.
TGTGCCAGCAGCGTAGGGTCACTAGCGGCGACTTACGAGCAGTACTTC,CASSVGSLAATYEQYF,TRBJ2-7,TRBD2,TRBV9,.
TGCGCCAGCAGCCAAGCCCTCCGCGGCAGCGAGCGCAATGGCTACACCTTC,CASSQALRGSERNGYTF,TRBJ1-2,.,TRBV4-1,.
TGCAGTGGGGCTAAAACCTACGAGCAGTACTTC,CSGAKTYEQYF,TRBJ2-7,.,TRBV20-1,.
TGCAGTGCTAGAGGGGCCACTGAAGCTTTCTTT,CSARGATEAFF,TRBJ1-1,.,TRBV20-1,medium-sized
TGTGCCAGCAGCTTACGCGGGCCAGATACGCAGTATTTT,CASSLRGPDTQYF,TRBJ2-3,.,TRBV7-3,.
TGTGCCAGCAGTGTGGGAACAGGGTTGGCAGATACGCAGTATTTT,CASSVGTGLADTQYF,TRBJ2-3,.,TRBV2,.
TGTGCCAGCAGTCTGAACAGGGGCTACGAGCAGTACTTC,CASSLNRGYEQYF,TRBJ2-7,TRBD1,TRBV6-1,medium-sized
TGTGCCAGCAGTTTAGCAGGGAACTATGGCTACACCTTC,CASSLAGNYGYTF,TRBJ1-2,.,TRBV28,.
TGTGCCAGCAGTTTATCGACCAGGGGAGGGACCCAGTACTTC,CASSLSTRGGTQYF,TRBJ2-5,.,TRBV27,.
TGTGCCATCAGACCGGACAGGGGGGACTACAATGAGCAGTTCTTC,CAIRPDRGDYNEQFF,TRBJ2-1,TRBD1,TRBV10-3,once